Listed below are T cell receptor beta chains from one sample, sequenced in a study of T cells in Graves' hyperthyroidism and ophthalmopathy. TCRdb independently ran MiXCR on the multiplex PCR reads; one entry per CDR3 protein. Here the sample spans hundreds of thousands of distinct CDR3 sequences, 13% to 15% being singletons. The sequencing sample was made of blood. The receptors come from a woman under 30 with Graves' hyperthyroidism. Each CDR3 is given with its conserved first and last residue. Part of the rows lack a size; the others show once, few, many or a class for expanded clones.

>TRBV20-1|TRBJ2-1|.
CSAWDPGQGYNEQFF
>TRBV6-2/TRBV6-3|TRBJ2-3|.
CASKGQTGQRGADTQYF
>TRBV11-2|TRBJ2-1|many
CASSSLQGEQFF
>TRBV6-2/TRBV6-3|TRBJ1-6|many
CASSYETGISPLHF
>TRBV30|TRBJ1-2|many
CAWSGWDRRSATLYGYTF
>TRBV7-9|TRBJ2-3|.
CASSLRTSGSDPHHTQYF
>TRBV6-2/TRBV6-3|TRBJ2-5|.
CASSYSKRELHETQYF
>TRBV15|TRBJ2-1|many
CATSEGAGRYNEQFF
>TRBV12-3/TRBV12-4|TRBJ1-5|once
CASSLSTPGGQPQHF
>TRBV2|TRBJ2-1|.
CASNRLAGVPYNEQFF
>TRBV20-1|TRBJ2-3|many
CSARDGSMADTQYF
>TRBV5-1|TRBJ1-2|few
CASSLYGDYGYTF
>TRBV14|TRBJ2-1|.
CASSRGIGVRFAGEAYNEQFF
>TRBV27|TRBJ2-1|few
CASSLFGRAHNEQFF
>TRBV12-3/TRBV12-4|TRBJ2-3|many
CASSLSHTDTQYF
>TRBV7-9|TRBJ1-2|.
CASSSPITGGDGYTF
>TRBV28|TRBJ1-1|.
CASIEGAGTGSNFREAFF
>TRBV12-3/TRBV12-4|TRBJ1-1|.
CASSFPTGWYTEAFF
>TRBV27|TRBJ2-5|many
CASRHDRPRGGQETQYF
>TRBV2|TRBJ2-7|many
CASGRDEQYF
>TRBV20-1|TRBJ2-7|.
CGAGDGHSYEQYF
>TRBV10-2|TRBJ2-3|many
CASSESRLAGLTSTDTQYF